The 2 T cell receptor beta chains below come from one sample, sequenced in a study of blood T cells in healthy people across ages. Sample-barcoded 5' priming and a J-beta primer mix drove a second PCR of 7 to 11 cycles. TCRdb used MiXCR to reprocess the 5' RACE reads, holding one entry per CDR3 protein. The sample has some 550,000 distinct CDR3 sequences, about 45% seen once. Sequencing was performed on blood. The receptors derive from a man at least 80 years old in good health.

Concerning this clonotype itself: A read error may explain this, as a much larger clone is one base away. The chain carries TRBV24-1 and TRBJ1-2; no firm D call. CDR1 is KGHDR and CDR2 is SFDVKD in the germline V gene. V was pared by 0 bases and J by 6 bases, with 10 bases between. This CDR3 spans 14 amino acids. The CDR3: CATSDLNSNHGYTF. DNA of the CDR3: TGTGCCACCAGTGATTTGAACAGCAACCATGGCTACACCTTC.

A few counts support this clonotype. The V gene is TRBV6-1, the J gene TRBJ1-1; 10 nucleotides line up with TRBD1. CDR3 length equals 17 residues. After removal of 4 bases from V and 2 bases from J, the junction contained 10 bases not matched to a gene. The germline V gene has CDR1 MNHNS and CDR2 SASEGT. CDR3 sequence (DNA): TGTGCCAGCAGTGGCCGTGGGACAGGGGTCCTAAACACTGAAGCTTTCTTT. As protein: CASSGRGTGVLNTEAFF.